This T cell receptor (beta chain) was recorded in a study of blood T cell repertoires in COVID-19. Across the whole study: Researchers got acute and convalescent COVID-19 samples from the United States, Italy and Spain. In each case, the material was cDNA or gDNA derived from T cells, B-cell-depleted T cells, or PBMCs.

Authors' processing steps: Scientists estimated how many nucleated cells there were by amplifying reference gene primers. Sequenced by immunoSEQ multiplex PCR; TCRdb stores in-frame clones only, minus some. D and trimming were read from the DNA, whereas the V and J calls and clone size are those reported in that table. This table has approximately 300,000 clones, roughly 90% appearing once. This clone is a singleton in its sample. Looked up from germline, CDR1 is LNHDA and CDR2 is SQIVND (reference sequence). Trimming took 6 bases from V and 5 from J, leaving 20 bases between them. The CDR3 consists of 15 residues.

This TCR was sampled from a young man who had recovered from COVID-19. This chain connects TRBV19 to TRBJ2-7; D is perhaps TRBD1 (5 bases). Sequencing was performed on peripheral blood. In DNA form, the CDR3 reads TGTGCCAGTAGCTTCGACAGCCGTCCCCCAGACGAGCAGTACTTC. Residues: CASSFDSRPPDEQYF.